These 11 T cell receptor beta chains share one sample of origin, sequenced in a study of T-cell reconstitution after alpha-beta-depleted transplantation in children. Unique molecular identifiers were incorporated when the TCRbeta library was constructed. A single record per CDR3 protein comes from TCRdb applying MiXCR to the PCR reads. The sample records hundreds of thousands of distinct CDR3 sequences, about an eighth being singletons. This sample comprised PBMCs, obtained before TCRalphabeta/CD19-depleted stem cell transplant. These receptors all come from a girl aged 2-9 years with congenital amegakaryocytic thrombocytopenia, due to receive a stem cell transplant.

This chain connects TRBV6-1 to TRBJ1-5; D remains unclear. Germline CDR1 reads MNHNS; CDR2 reads SASEGT. This CDR3 spans 14 amino acids. Trimming shortened V by 10 bases and J by 0 bases, and 13 bases separated the two germline ends. The CDR3 sequence: CATRPEASNQPQHF. The DNA for the CDR3 is TGTGCCACCCGGCCCGAAGCTAGCAATCAGCCCCAGCATTTT.

This rearrangement joins TRBV18 to TRBJ2-3; possible D gene TRBD2, 6 bases. Trimming left V 1 base short and J 6 bases short, with 11 bases between. This CDR3 has 14 amino acids. Germline-derived CDR1 and CDR2 are KGHSH and LQKENI. The CDR3 nucleotides are TGTGCCAGCTCACCACGAAACCGGGAGGATACGCAGTATTTT. Translating gives CASSPRNREDTQYF.

The chain has TRBV29-1 and TRBJ2-3, with TRBD2 identical over 9 bases. Germline CDR1 and CDR2: SQVTM and ANQGSEA. The CDR3 contains 15 residues. Unmatched junction bases numbered 9, after V lost 6 bases and J lost 2 bases. The CDR3 nucleotides are TGCAGCGTGGCCGGGACTAGCTTATCCACAGATACGCAGTATTTT. It specifies CSVAGTSLSTDTQYF.

There are many counts of this clonotype. DNA for the CDR3: TGCAGCGTTGATAGGCAGGGGGCGTATTATGGCTACACCTTC. Protein sequence: CSVDRQGAYYGYTF. The rearrangement joins TRBV29-1 to TRBJ1-2; TRBD1 agrees at 8 bases. Germline-derived CDR1 and CDR2 are SQVTM and ANQGSEA. V lost 3 bases, J lost 5 bases, and 8 bases stayed unmatched. The CDR3 consists of 14 residues.

This clonotype was recorded many times. The DNA of the CDR3 is TGCGCCAGCAGCCCACCGCGGGTACCCGGGACACCGAGCTCCTACGAGCAGTACTTC. This encodes CASSPPRVPGTPSSYEQYF. The chain combines TRBV5-1 with TRBJ2-7, with D tentatively TRBD1 (6 bases). V lost 4 bases to trimming and J lost 0 bases, with 26 bases between them. In germline, CDR1 is SGHRS, CDR2 YFSETQ. CDR3 length: 19 amino acids.

In its sample, this clonotype was seen many times. The chain links TRBV5-1 to TRBJ2-2, with D possibly being TRBD1 (5 bases). The germline V gene encodes CDR1 SGHRS and CDR2 YFSETQ. The CDR3 totals 15 residues. Deletions cut 0 bases from V and 4 bases from J, with 10 bases between. The CDR3 DNA reads as TGCGCCAGCAGCTTGGAGGGGCTGGGCACCGGGGAGCTGTTTTTT. Protein: CASSLEGLGTGELFF.

This clonotype was observed at least ten times. V is TRBV29-1 and J is TRBJ2-7; a weak D match, TRBD1 (6 bases). Trimming removed 5 bases at V and 0 bases at J, with 20 bases between. The CDR3 extends over 16 amino acids. Germline CDR1 is SQVTM and CDR2 is ANQGSEA. The CDR3 bases are TGCAGCGTTTTCGAGTTCAGGGGCAGGGGCTCCTACGAGCAGTACTTC. Its translation is CSVFEFRGRGSYEQYF.

In this sample, this clonotype turned up a few times. J is TRBJ2-5 and V is TRBV7-9; 7 nucleotides align to TRBD1. The CDR3 has 16 residues. Germline V gene lookup returns CDR1 SEHNR and CDR2 FQNEAQ (reference sequence). The junction had 13 bases not matched to a gene; V was cut back by 7 bases and J by 2 bases. The CDR3 here is CASTNPMGDRQETQYF. CDR3 nucleotide sequence: TGTGCCAGCACCAACCCGATGGGGGACAGACAAGAGACCCAGTACTTC.

The chain recombines TRBV7-9 with TRBJ2-3, with D tentatively TRBD2 (6 bases). Looked up from germline, CDR1 is SEHNR and CDR2 is FQNEAQ (reference sequence). This CDR3 comprises 15 residues. Trimming shortened V by 6 bases and J by 3 bases, and 16 bases separated the two germline ends. CDR3 DNA: TGTGCCAGCAGAAGTGACCGGGACTCAACAGATACGCAGTATTTT. It specifies CASRSDRDSTDTQYF. Full variable domain (remainder filled in from reference TRBV7-9 and TRBJ2-3): DTGVSQNPRHKITKRGQNVTFRCDPISEHNRLYWYRQTLGQGPEFLTYFQNEAQLEKSRLLSDRFSAERPKGSFSTLEIQRTEQGDSAMYLCASRSDRDSTDTQYFGPGTRLTVL.

This clonotype came up many times. The chain employs TRBV10-3 and TRBJ2-1; perhaps TRBD1 as D (6 bases). The CDR3 has 15 residues. Germline V gene sequence: CDR1 ENHRY, CDR2 SYGVKD. V shed 2 bases and J shed 3 bases, with 11 bases lying between them. The CDR3 here is CAISEPQGNYNEQFF. CDR3 in DNA: TGTGCCATCAGTGAGCCCCAGGGGAACTACAATGAGCAGTTCTTC.

This clonotype showed up many times. The chain has TRBV5-1 and TRBJ2-7; 8 bases fit TRBD2. CDR1 and CDR2 (germline): SGHRS, YFSETQ. The CDR3 spans 15 residues. J lost 3 bases, V lost 5 bases, and 10 bases had no gene match. CDR3 in amino acids: CASRGAGGPFYEQYF. The CDR3 DNA reads TGCGCCAGCAGAGGGGCGGGAGGTCCTTTCTACGAGCAGTACTTC. The entire variable domain, with the rest obtained from reference TRBV5-1 and TRBJ2-7, is as follows: KAGVTQTPRYLIKTRGQQVTLSCSPISGHRSVSWYQQTPGQGLQFLFEYFSETQRNKGNFPGRFSGRQFSNSRSEMNVSTLELGDSALYLCASRGAGGPFYEQYFGPGTRLTVT.